What follows describes a single T cell receptor beta chain. Only a few counts were recorded for this clonotype. Its antigen specificity is not known. No base-level quality is on record; no much larger clone is a single base apart. This entry is derived from a study of T cells in Graves' hyperthyroidism and ophthalmopathy (dated by TCRdb to the late 2010s). Study-wide context: Peripheral blood samples were taken at initial diagnosis, before any treatment was given. To identify distinguishing TCR V-J signatures, a discovery cohort of around 100 patients was used, comprising some 45 with Graves' ophthalmopathy and around 57 with stable Graves' hyperthyroidism. Prospective prediction of ophthalmopathy was tested in an independent validation cohort consisting of some 19 hyperthyroidism patients and around 16 patients who later progressed to ophthalmopathy. The 100 discovery patients were randomly split 7:3 into training and test sets. Thyroid tissue and blood T-cell repertoires from about six Graves' hyperthyroidism patients were also compared in the study. Following sampling, methimazole starting at 30 mg daily was given to hyperthyroidism patients, and high-dose intravenous methylprednisolone was given to ophthalmopathy patients. The paper reports TCR Vbeta CDR3 sequencing of over 120 peripheral blood samples: approximately 41 ophthalmopathy, about 75 hyperthyroidism and around 17 progressor patients.

Results the study describes overall, beyond this receptor: A 13 V-J signature model separated ophthalmopathy from stable hyperthyroidism, with 87.88% sensitivity and about 81% specificity in cross-validation and 80%/75% in testing. Most expanded thyroid clonotypes (frequency above 0.001) were also detected in blood, suggesting blood repertoires may reflect thyroid immune responses. Sample size was not statistically predetermined, and investigators were not blinded to group allocation. In validation, progression to ophthalmopathy was predicted by the model with 70% to 71% sensitivity and about 72% specificity, a median of about 6.8 months before onset.

Stable Graves' hyperthyroidism was defined as no progression to ophthalmopathy during 18 months of follow-up. Hyperthyroidism patients were aged 18 to 65 years and newly diagnosed, with disease duration of less than 2 months. Any patient with an uncontrolled infection, another autoimmune disease, pregnancy or lactation was excluded. Diagnoses relied on clinical symptoms, serum thyroxine and TRAb, thyroid ultrasound and orbital computed tomography. PBMCs were isolated from around 10 ml of fresh peripheral blood by Ficoll-Paque density gradient centrifugation. Total RNA was extracted using Trizol reagent, and RNA quality was assessed on an Agilent 2100 Bioanalyzer. TCR beta CDR3 regions were amplified from RNA transcripts. A first-round RT-PCR of the TCR CDR3 used the HTBI primer set with the Qiagen OneStep RT-PCR kit. Libraries were constructed in a second round of multiplex PCR, after which size selection and purification were carried out. Sequencing of the libraries was done on an Illumina HiSeq2000 using paired-end 100 bp reads. Per the authors' processing: Raw data were processed with SOAPnuke, discarding reads with adapters, uncalled bases, mean Phred below 15, or no exact constant-primer or identifier match. High-quality paired reads were merged with COPE v1.2.5, and unique nucleotide sequences were defined as clonotypes. MiTCR v1.1 was used to align the clonotypes against IMGT TRBV, TRBD and TRBJ reference segments. Analysis was restricted to V-J combinations with a frequency above 0.0001, which covered over 98% of repertoires. The TCS score was defined as the ratio of F50 (clonal expansion) to E x V (chaos), calculated using BLOSUM62-based TCRdist between CDR3 peptides within each V-J. Welch's t-statistics and random forest reduced 514 V-J features to 13, which were used in a naive Bayes classifier (R e1071). TCRdb reprocessed the public reads (quality trimming at Q25 with fastp, clone calling with MiXCR) and kept in-frame beta chains. Rows are unified per CDR3 protein, each entry keeping the most common DNA and genes. TCRdb, not the authors, supplied the V and J calls. Across this sample there are a few hundred thousand distinct CDR3 sequences, with 20% to 30% seen only once. Around 67% of the sample is held by the ten biggest clonotypes.

The V end loses 2 bases and the J end loses 1 base, and a stretch of 9 bases separates them. The CDR3 numbers 14 residues from cysteine through phenylalanine. Of the read, only the CDR3 DNA is kept; its 42 bases are in frame from base 1. CDR1 and CDR2 are read off the germline V gene as SGHRS and YFSETQ. This clonotype originated in a man aged 50 to 59 with Graves' hyperthyroidism. The sequence is built from TRBV5-1 and TRBJ1-1, with no D gene named confidently. The sample consisted of blood. The CDR3: CASSFNLQNTEAFF. The DNA reads as follows: TGCGCCAGCAGCTTTAATTTGCAGAACACTGAAGCTTTCTTT.